The 9 T cell receptor beta chains reported below all come from one sample, sequenced in a study of cytomegalovirus exposure and HLA in healthy donors. Primers included in the PCR were 60 Vbeta and 13 Jbeta primers. Profiling relied on immunoSEQ multiplex PCR, and the TCRdb table lists in-frame clones only, not all of them. The sample lists about 120,000 clones, roughly 82% occurring once. The sample comprised PBMCs. The receptors were sampled from a woman aged 40 to 50 in good health and CMV-seropositive.

There are a few counts of this clone. The chain employs TRBV14 and TRBJ2-7; D is perhaps TRBD1 (6 bases). Between the trimmed V and J ends, which lost 1 base and 3 bases, there was a span of 10 bases. CDR3 length: 14 residues. CDR1 and CDR2 (germline): SGHDN, FVKESK. CDR3 bases: TGTGCCAGCAGCCAAGCAAACAGGGTCTACGAGCAGTACTTC. This translates into CASSQANRVYEQYF.

The rearrangement joins TRBV6-1 to TRBJ1-1, with D tentatively TRBD1 (6 bases). Germline CDR1 is MNHNS and CDR2 is SASEGT. The CDR3 extends over 12 amino acids. The V and J ends lost 5 bases and 7 bases respectively, with 11 bases between them. Here the CDR3 reads CASSRGAIEAFF. As DNA, the CDR3 is TGTGCCAGCAGTCGGGGGGCCATTGAAGCTTTCTTT.

V usage is TRBV28 and J usage is TRBJ2-7; 7 bases are a match to TRBD1. V trimming: 6 bases; J trimming: 1 base; junction bases outside the gene matches: 3. CDR1 is MDHEN and CDR2 is SYDVKM in the germline V gene. This CDR3 comprises 13 residues. CDR3 nucleotides: TGTGCCAGCAGACCGGGACAGTCCTACGAGCAGTACTTC. Translated, it gives CASRPGQSYEQYF.

The DNA for the CDR3 is TGTGCCAGTACCCAGTGGACAGTCTCGAACACCGGGGAGCTGTTTTTT. Amino acids: CASTQWTVSNTGELFF. J is TRBJ2-2 and V is TRBV19, with D possibly being TRBD1 (6 bases). Deletions cut 7 bases from V and 0 bases from J, with 15 bases between. Germline assignment: CDR1 LNHDA and CDR2 SQIVND (reference sequence). CDR3 size: 16 residues.

The chain combines TRBV7-9 with TRBJ1-1; 8 nucleotides match TRBD1. This CDR3 spans 16 amino acids. Germline V gene lookup returns CDR1 SEHNR and CDR2 FQNEAQ (reference sequence). Germline trimming cut 7 bases from V and 1 base from J; bases unmatched to any gene: 11. This CDR3 reads CASTQRTGSPNTEAFF. CDR3 in DNA: TGTGCCAGCACTCAAAGGACAGGGAGCCCGAACACTGAAGCTTTCTTT.

The CDR3 DNA sequence: TGTGCCAGCAGCCAAGATACCGGGACTAGCGGGGTCGAGCAGTACTTC. This encodes CASSQDTGTSGVEQYF. V and J are TRBV4-2 and TRBJ2-7; 13 bases line up with TRBD2. Germline CDR1 LGHNA, CDR2 YNFKEQ. V lost 0 bases, J lost 6 bases, and 5 bases stayed unmatched. The CDR3 is made up of 16 amino acids.

The chain combines TRBV7-8 with TRBJ2-1; tentatively, D is TRBD2 (7 bases). This CDR3 has 16 amino acids. Trimming took 4 bases from V and 5 from J, leaving 18 bases between them. The germline CDR1 and CDR2 sequences are SGHVS and FQNEAQ. CDR3 sequence: CASSSLTGGPNNEQFF. CDR3 bases: TGTGCCAGCAGCTCCCTAACCGGGGGGCCCAACAATGAGCAGTTCTTC.

The chain links TRBV7-3 to TRBJ2-7; D remains ambiguous. The germline CDR1 and CDR2 sequences are SGHTA and FQGTGA. V lost 3 bases to trimming and J lost 0 bases, with 9 bases between them. CDR3 length: 14 residues. CDR3: CASSLSGFSYEQYF. The CDR3 coding sequence is TGTGCCAGCAGCTTGTCAGGATTCTCCTACGAGCAGTACTTC.

This clone has only one observation. This chain connects TRBV5-4 to TRBJ2-7, with D perhaps TRBD2 (6 bases). Germline CDR1 SGHNT, CDR2 YYREEE (reference sequence). This CDR3 is 16 amino acids long. The V gene lost 6 bases and the J gene lost 0 bases, with 19 bases spanning the gap. The CDR3 region is CASKLRGTGNSYEQYF. DNA of the CDR3: TGTGCCAGCAAGCTTCGGGGGACCGGGAACTCCTACGAGCAGTACTTC.